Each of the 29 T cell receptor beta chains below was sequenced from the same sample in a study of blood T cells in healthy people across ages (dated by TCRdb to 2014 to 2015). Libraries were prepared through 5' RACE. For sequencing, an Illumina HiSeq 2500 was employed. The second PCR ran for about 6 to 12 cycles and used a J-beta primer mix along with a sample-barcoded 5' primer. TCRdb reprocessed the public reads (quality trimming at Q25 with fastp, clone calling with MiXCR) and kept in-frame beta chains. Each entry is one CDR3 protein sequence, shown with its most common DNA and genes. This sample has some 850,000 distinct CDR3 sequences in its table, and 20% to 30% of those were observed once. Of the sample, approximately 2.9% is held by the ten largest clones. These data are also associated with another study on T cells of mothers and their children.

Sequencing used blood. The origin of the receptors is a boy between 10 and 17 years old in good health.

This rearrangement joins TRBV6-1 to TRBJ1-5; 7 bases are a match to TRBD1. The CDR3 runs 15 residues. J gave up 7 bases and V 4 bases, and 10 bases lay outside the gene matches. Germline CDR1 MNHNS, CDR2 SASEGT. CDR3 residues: CASSVLTGQGQPQHF. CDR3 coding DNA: TGTGCCAGCAGTGTACTGACAGGGCAAGGACAGCCCCAGCATTTT.

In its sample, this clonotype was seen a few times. The DNA of the CDR3 is TGTGCCAGCAGCCAAGGCTGGCGCAATCAGCCCCAGCATTTT. This codes for CASSQGWRNQPQHF. The chain has TRBV3-1 and TRBJ1-5; D gene ambiguous. The CDR3 is 14 residues long. The V gene's germline CDR1 is LGHDT and CDR2 YNNKEL (reference sequence). V lost 1 base and J lost 2, with 6 bases in between.

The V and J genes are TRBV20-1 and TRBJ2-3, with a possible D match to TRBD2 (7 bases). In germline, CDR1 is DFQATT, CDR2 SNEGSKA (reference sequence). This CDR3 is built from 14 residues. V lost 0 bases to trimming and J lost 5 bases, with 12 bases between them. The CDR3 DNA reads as TGCAGTGCTAGAGAAGGGGGGGCCGGAGATACGCAGTATTTT. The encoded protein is CSAREGGAGDTQYF.

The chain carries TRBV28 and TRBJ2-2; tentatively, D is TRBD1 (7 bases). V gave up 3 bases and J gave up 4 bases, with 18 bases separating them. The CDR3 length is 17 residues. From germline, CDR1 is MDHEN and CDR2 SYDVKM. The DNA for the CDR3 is TGTGCCAGCAGTTTCCAGACAGGGAGGCGGGCCACCGGGGAGCTGTTTTTT. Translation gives CASSFQTGRRATGELFF.

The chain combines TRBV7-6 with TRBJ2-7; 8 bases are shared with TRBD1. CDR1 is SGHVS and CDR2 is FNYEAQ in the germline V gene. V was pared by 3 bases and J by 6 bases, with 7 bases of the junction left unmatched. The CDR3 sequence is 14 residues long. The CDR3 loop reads CASSFYPTGGEQYF. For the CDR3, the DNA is TGTGCCAGCAGCTTCTACCCTACAGGGGGCGAGCAGTACTTC.

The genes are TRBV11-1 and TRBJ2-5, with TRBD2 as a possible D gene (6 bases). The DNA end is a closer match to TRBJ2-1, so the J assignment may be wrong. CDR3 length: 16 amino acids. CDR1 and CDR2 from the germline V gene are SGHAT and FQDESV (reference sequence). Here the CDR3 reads CASSRLAGIWYNEQFF. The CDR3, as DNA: TGTGCCAGCAGCCGACTGGCGGGGATATGGTACAATGAGCAGTTCTTC.

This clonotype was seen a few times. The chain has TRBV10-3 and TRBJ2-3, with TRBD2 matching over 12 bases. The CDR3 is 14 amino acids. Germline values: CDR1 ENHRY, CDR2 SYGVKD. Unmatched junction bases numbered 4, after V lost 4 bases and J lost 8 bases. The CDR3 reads CAISAPTSGGTQYF. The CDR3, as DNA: TGTGCCATCAGTGCACCGACTAGCGGGGGTACGCAGTATTTT.

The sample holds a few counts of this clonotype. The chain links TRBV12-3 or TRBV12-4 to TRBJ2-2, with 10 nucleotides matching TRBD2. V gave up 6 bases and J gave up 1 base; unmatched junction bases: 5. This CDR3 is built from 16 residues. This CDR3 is CASSSPSGGNTGELFF. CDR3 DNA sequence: TGTGCCAGCAGCTCCCCTAGCGGGGGGAACACCGGGGAGCTGTTTTTT.

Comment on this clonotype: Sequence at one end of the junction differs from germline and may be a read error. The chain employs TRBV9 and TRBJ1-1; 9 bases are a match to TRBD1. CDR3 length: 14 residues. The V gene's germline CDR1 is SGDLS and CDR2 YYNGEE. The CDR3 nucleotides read TGTGCCAGCACGGGGACAGGGACGGGCACTAAAGCTTTCTTT. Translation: CASTGTGTGTKAFF.

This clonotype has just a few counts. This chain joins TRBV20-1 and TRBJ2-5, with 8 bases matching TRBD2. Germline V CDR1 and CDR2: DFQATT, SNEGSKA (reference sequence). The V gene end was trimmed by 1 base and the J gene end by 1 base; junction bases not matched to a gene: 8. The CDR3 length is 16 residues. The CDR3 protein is CSARVLGSGGQETQYF. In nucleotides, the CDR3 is TGCAGTGCTAGAGTCCTAGGGAGCGGGGGCCAAGAGACCCAGTACTTC.

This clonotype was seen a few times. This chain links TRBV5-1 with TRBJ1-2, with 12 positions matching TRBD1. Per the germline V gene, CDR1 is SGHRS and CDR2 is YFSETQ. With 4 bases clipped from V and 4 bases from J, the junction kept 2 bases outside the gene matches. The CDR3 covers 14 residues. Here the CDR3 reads CASSGGQGAYGYTF. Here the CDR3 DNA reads TGCGCCAGCAGCGGGGGACAGGGGGCCTATGGCTACACCTTC.

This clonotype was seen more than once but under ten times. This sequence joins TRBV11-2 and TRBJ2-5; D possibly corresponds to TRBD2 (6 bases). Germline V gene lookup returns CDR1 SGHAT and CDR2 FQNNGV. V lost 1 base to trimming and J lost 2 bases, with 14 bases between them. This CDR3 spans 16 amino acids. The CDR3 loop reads CASSLAPRGWQETQYF. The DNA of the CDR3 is TGTGCCAGCAGCTTAGCCCCTCGGGGGTGGCAAGAGACCCAGTACTTC. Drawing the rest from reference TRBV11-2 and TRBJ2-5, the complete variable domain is EAGVAQSPRYKIIEKRQSVAFWCNPISGHATLYWYQQILGQGPKLLIQFQNNGVVDDSQLPKDRFSAERLKGVDSTLKIQPAKLEDSAVYLCASSLAPRGWQETQYFGPGTRLLVL.

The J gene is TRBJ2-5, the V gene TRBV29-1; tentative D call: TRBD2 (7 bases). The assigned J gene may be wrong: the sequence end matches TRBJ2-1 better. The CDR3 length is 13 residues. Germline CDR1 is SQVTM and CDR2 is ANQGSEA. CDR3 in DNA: TGCAGCGTTGCGGGGGGCCGGGACAATGAGCAGTTCTTC. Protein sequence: CSVAGGRDNEQFF.

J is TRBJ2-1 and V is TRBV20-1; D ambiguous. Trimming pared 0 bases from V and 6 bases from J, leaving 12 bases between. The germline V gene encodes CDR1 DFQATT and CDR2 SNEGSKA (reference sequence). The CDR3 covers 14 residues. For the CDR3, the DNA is TGCAGTGCTAGAGATGGGAAACTCCTCAATGAGCAGTTCTTC. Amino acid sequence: CSARDGKLLNEQFF.

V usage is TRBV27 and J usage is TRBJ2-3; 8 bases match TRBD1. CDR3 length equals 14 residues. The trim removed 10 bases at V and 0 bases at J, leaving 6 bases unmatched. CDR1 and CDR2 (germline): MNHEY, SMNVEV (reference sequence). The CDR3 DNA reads TGTGCCACCCGCAGGGGGCTCAGCACAGATACGCAGTATTTT. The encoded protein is CATRRGLSTDTQYF.

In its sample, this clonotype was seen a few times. CDR3 protein: CASSESLGQGADTQYF. Written as DNA, the CDR3 is TGCGCCAGCAGTGAGTCACTGGGACAGGGTGCAGATACGCAGTATTTT. The chain links TRBV10-1 to TRBJ2-3, with 9 nucleotides matching TRBD1. V lost 0 bases, J lost 4 bases, and 5 bases stayed unmatched. The CDR3 loop spans 16 amino acids. CDR1 is WNHNN and CDR2 is SYGVQD in the germline V gene (reference sequence).

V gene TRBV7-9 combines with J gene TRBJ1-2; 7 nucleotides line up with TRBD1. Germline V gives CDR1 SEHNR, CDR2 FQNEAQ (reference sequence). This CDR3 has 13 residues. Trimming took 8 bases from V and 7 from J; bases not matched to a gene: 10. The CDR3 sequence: CASLGVGGLGYTF. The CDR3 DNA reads TGTGCCAGCTTAGGGGTAGGGGGCCTTGGCTACACCTTC.

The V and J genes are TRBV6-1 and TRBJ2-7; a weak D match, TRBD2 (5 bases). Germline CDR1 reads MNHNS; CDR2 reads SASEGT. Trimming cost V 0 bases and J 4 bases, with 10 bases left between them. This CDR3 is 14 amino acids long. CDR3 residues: CASSEALGGYEQYF. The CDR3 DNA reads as TGTGCCAGCAGTGAAGCGCTAGGCGGGTACGAGCAGTACTTC.

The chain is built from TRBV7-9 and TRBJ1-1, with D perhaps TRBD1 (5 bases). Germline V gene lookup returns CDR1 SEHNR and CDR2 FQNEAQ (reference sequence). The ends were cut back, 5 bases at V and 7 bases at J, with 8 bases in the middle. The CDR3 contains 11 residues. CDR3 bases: TGTGCCAGCAGCATGGGGGTTGAAGCTTTCTTT. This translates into CASSMGVEAFF. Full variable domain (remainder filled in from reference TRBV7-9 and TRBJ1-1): DTGVSQNPRHKITKRGQNVTFRCDPISEHNRLYWYRQTLGQGPEFLTYFQNEAQLEKSRLLSDRFSAERPKGSFSTLEIQRTEQGDSAMYLCASSMGVEAFFGQGTRLTVV.

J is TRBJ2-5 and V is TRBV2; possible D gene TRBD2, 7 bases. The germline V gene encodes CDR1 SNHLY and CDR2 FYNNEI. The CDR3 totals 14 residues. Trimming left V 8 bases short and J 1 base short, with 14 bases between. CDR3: CASAGGTLQETQYF. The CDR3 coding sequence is TGTGCCAGCGCCGGGGGGACACTCCAAGAGACCCAGTACTTC.

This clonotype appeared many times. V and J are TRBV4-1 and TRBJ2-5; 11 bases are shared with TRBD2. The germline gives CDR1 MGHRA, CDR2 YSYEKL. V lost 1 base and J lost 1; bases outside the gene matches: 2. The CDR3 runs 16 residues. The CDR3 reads CASSQGLAGLQETQYF. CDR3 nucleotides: TGCGCCAGCAGCCAAGGACTAGCGGGGCTCCAAGAGACCCAGTACTTC.

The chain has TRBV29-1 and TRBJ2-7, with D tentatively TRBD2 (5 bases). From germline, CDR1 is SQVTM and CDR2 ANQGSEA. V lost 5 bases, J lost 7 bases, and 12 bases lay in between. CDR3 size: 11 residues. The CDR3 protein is CSVSSPGEQYF. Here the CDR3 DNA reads TGCAGCGTTTCTAGCCCTGGGGAGCAGTACTTC.

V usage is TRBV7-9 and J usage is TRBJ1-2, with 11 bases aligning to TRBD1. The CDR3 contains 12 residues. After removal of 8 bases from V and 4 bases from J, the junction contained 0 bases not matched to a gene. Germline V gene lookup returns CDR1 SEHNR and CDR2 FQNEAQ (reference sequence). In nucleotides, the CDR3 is TGTGCCAGCGGACAGGGGGCCTATGGCTACACCTTC. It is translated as CASGQGAYGYTF.

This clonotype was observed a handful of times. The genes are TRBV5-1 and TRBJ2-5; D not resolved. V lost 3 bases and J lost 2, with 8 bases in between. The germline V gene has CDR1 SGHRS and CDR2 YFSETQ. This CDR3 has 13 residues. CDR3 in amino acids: CASSSQPQETQYF. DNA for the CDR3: TGCGCCAGCAGCTCACAGCCTCAAGAGACCCAGTACTTC.

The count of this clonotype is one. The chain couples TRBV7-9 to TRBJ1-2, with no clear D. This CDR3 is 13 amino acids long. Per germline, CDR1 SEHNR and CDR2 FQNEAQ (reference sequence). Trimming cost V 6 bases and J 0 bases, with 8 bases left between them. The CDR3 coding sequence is TGTGCCAGCAGGAAGCTCGCTAACTATGGCTACACCTTC. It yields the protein CASRKLANYGYTF.

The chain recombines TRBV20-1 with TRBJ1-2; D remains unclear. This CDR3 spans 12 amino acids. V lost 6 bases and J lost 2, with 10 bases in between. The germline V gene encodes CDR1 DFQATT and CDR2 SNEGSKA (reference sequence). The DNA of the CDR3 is TGCAGTGCGTCCGGGCGCAACTATGGCTACACCTTC. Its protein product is CSASGRNYGYTF.

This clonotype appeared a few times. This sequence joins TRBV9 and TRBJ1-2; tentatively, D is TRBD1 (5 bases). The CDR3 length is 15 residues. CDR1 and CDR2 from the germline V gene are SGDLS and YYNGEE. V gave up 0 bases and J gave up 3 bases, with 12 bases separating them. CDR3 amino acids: CASSVEPGGDYGYTF. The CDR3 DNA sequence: TGTGCCAGCAGCGTAGAACCAGGAGGGGACTATGGCTACACCTTC. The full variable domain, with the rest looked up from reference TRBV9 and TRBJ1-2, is DSGVTQTPKHLITATGQRVTLRCSPRSGDLSVYWYQQSLDQGLQFLIQYYNGEERAKGNILERFSAQQFPDLHSELNLSSLELGDSALYFCASSVEPGGDYGYTFGSGTRLTVV.

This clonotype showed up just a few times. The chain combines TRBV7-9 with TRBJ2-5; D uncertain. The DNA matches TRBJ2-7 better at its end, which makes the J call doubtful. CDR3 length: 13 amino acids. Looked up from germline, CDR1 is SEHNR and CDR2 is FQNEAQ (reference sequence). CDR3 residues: CASSPPDAYEQYV. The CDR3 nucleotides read TGTGCCAGCAGCCCTCCGGACGCCTACGAGCAGTACGTC.

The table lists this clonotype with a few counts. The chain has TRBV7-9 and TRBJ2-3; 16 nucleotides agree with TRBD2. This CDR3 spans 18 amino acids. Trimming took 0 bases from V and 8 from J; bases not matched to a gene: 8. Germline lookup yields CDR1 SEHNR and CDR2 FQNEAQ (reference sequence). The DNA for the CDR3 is TGTGCCAGCAGCTTAGCGGGGACTAGCGGGGGGGGACGACGTACGCAGTATTTT. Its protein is CASSLAGTSGGGRRTQYF.